This T cell receptor (beta chain) was captured in a study of blood T cell repertoires in COVID-19. Study background: COVID-19 samples collected from the United States, Italy and Spain covered acute and convalescent phases. Nucleic acid was either cDNA or gDNA, and it came from T cells, B-cell-depleted T cells, or PBMCs.

Per the study methods: The assay estimated nucleated cells by amplifying reference gene primers. Measured with immunoSEQ multiplex PCR; TCRdb has only the in-frame clones, and not every one. The V and J calls and clone size were taken over from that table, and D and trimming were inferred from the DNA. The table includes some 51,000 clones, around nine tenths detected once. CDR1 LNHDA and CDR2 SQIVND come from the germline V gene (reference sequence). CDR3 length: 15 amino acids. V lost 7 bases, J lost 1 base, and 8 bases stayed unmatched. Input material: peripheral blood. The clonotype comes from a man aged 55-75 years with acute or convalescent COVID-19. J is TRBJ1-2 and V is TRBV19; 8 bases are a match to TRBD1. The CDR3 DNA sequence: TGTGCCAGTATTTTGGGGACAGGATTTAACTATGGCTACACCTTC. It specifies CASILGTGFNYGYTF.